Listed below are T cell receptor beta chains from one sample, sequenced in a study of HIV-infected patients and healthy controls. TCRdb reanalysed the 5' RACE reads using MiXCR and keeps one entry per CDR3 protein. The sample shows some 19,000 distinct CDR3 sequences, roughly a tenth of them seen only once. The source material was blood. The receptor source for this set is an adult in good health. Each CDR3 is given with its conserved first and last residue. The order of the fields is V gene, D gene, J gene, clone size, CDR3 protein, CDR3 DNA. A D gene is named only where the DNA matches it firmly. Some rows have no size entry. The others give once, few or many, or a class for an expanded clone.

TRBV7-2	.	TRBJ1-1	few	CASVDLVGQLNTEAFF	TGTGCCAGCGTCGACCTTGTGGGGCAGCTGAACACTGAAGCTTTCTTT
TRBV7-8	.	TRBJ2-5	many	CASSLGESPETQYF	TGTGCCAGCAGCTTAGGAGAGTCTCCGGAGACCCAGTACTTC
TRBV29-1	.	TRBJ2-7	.	CSAFDPDGYEQYF	TGCAGCGCTTTCGACCCCGACGGGTACGAGCAGTACTTC
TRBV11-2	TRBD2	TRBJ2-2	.	CASSLDLAGVSTGELFF	TGTGCCAGCAGCTTAGACCTAGCGGGAGTGAGCACCGGGGAGCTGTTTTTT
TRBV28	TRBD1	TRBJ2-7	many	CASSTSGTGPRYEQYF	TGTGCCAGCAGTACATCCGGGACAGGGCCGCGCTACGAGCAGTACTTC
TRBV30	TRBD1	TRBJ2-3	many	CAWLTGGSTDTQYF	TGTGCCTGGTTGACAGGGGGTAGCACAGATACGCAGTATTTT
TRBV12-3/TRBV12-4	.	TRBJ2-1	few	CASSLVHNEQFF	TGTGCCAGCAGTTTAGTTCACAATGAGCAGTTCTTC
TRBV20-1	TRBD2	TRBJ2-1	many	CSAEPGLAGSQEQFF	TGCAGTGCGGAACCGGGACTAGCGGGGTCGCAAGAGCAGTTCTTC
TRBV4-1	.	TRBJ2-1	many	CASRGELVFNEQFF	TGCGCCAGCAGGGGGGAGCTCGTCTTTAATGAGCAGTTCTTC
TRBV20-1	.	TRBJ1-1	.	CSANAPDGRMNTEAFF	TGCAGTGCTAACGCCCCCGACGGGAGGATGAACACTGAAGCTTTCTTT
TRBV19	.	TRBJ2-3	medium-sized	CASSRTDTQYF	TGTGCCAGTAGTCGCACAGATACGCAGTATTTT
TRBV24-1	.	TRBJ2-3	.	CATSESPKQGSLKNTQYF	TGTGCCACCAGTGAGTCCCCCAAGCAGGGATCACTGAAAAATACGCAGTATTTT
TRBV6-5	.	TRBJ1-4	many	CASTRGSRSTSNEKLFF	TGTGCCAGCACTAGGGGATCGCGCAGCACATCTAATGAAAAACTGTTTTTT
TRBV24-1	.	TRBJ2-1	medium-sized	CATSAHRPGLGHNEQFF	TGTGCCACCAGTGCCCATCGGCCCGGACTGGGCCACAATGAGCAGTTCTTC
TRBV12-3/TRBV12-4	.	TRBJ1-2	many	CASSFGRSYGYTF	TGTGCCAGCAGTTTCGGACGGAGTTATGGCTACACCTTC
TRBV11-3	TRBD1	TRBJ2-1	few	CASSPARDRVHNEQFF	TGTGCCAGCAGCCCGGCCCGGGACAGGGTCCACAATGAGCAGTTCTTC
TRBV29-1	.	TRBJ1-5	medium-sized	CSVREGSQPQHF	TGCAGCGTGAGGGAGGGATCACAGCCCCAGCATTTT
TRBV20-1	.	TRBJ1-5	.	CSARKQEDQPQHF	TGCAGTGCTAGGAAACAGGAAGATCAGCCCCAGCATTTT
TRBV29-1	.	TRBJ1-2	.	CSVGDESYTF	TGCAGCGTGGGGGATGAGAGCTACACCTTC
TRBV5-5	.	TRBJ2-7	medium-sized	CASSLGLATAYEQYF	TGTGCCAGCAGCTTGGGGCTAGCGACCGCCTACGAGCAGTACTTC
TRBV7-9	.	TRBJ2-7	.	CASSRSGLSYEQYF	TGTGCCAGCAGCCGTTCGGGGCTCTCCTACGAGCAGTACTTC
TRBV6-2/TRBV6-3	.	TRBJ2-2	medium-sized	CASSYPPGELFF	TGTGCCAGCAGTTACCCCCCCGGGGAGCTGTTTTTT
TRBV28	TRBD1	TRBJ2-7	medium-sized	CASRTGTGVYEQYF	TGTGCCAGCAGGACCGGGACAGGGGTCTACGAGCAGTACTTC
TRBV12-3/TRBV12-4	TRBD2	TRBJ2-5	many	CASSLRASGRDKETQYF	TGTGCCAGCAGTTTACGGGCTAGCGGGAGAGATAAGGAGACCCAGTACTTC
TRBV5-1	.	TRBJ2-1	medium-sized	CASRNLHEQFF	TGCGCCAGCAGGAATTTGCATGAGCAGTTCTTC
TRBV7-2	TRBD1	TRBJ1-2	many	CASSPGQGGYGYTF	TGTGCCAGCAGCCCGGGACAGGGGGGGTATGGCTACACCTTC
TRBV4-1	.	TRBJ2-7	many	CASSPPGDYEQYF	TGCGCCAGCAGCCCGCCGGGGGACTACGAGCAGTACTTC
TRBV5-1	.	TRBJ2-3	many	CATRPGPGADTQYF	TGCGCCACCCGACCGGGGCCGGGGGCAGATACGCAGTATTTT
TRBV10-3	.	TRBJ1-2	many	CAISEGLEGYGYTF	TGTGCCATCAGTGAGGGACTGGAGGGATATGGCTACACCTTC
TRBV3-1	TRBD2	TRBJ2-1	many	CASSVLAGGGNEQFF	TGTGCCAGCAGCGTTCTAGCGGGAGGCGGCAATGAGCAGTTCTTC
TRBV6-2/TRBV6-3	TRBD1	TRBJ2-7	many	CASSYPGTGPRGEQYF	TGTGCCAGCAGTTACCCCGGGACAGGCCCGCGGGGCGAGCAGTACTTC
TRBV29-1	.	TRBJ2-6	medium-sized	CSARYSGANVLTF	TGCAGCGCCAGGTACTCTGGGGCCAACGTCCTGACTTTC
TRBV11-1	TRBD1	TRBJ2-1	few	CASSYRTGGGSNEQFF	TGTGCCAGCAGCTATAGGACAGGGGGCGGTTCCAATGAGCAGTTCTTC
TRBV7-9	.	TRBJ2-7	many	CASSSSSYEQYF	TGTGCCAGCAGCTCTTCCTCGTACGAGCAGTACTTC
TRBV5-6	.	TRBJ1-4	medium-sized	CASSAPREGANEKLFF	TGTGCCAGCAGCGCCCCTCGGGAAGGGGCGAATGAAAAACTGTTTTTT
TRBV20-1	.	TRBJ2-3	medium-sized	CSAGGRSHGTDTQYF	TGCAGTGCCGGAGGGAGGTCGCACGGGACAGATACGCAGTATTTT
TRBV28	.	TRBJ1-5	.	CASSFRGYSNQPQHF	TGTGCCAGCAGTTTTCGGGGCTATAGCAATCAGCCCCAGCATTTT
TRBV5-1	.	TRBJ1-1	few	CASQHGAGANEAFF	TGCGCCAGCCAACACGGGGCGGGGGCAAATGAAGCTTTCTTT
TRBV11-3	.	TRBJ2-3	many	CASSAGPSTDTQYF	TGTGCCAGCAGCGCGGGACCCAGCACAGATACGCAGTATTTT
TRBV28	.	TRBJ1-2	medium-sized	CASSPARDGYTF	TGTGCCAGCAGTCCGGCCCGGGATGGCTACACCTTC
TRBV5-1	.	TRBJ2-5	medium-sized	CASSSHVDRETQYF	TGCGCCAGCAGCTCCCATGTGGACAGAGAGACCCAGTACTTC
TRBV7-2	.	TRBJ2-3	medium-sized	CASSPGYLLTDTQYF	TGTGCCAGCAGCCCAGGTTACCTCCTCACAGATACGCAGTATTTT
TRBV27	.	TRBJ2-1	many	CASSTTRGSDEQFF	TGTGCCAGCAGTACTACACGGGGATCCGATGAGCAGTTCTTC
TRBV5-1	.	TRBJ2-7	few	CASSLEVGDEQYF	TGCGCCAGCAGCTTGGAAGTCGGGGACGAGCAGTACTTC
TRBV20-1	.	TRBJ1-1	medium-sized	CSAQIIEGGNTEAFF	TGCAGTGCTCAGATAATAGAGGGGGGTAACACTGAAGCTTTCTTT
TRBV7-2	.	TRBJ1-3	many	CASSLASGVSGNTIYF	TGTGCCAGCAGCTTAGCCTCCGGGGTCTCTGGAAACACCATATATTTT
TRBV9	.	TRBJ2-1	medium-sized	CASSAGSSYNEQFF	TGTGCCAGCAGCGCCGGGAGTTCCTACAATGAGCAGTTCTTC
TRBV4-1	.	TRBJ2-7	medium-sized	CASSQGPGYEQYF	TGCGCCAGCAGCCAGGGACCGGGTTATGAGCAGTACTTC
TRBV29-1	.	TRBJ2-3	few	CSVEVSGPPHDTQYF	TGCAGCGTTGAAGTAAGCGGGCCGCCCCACGATACGCAGTATTTT
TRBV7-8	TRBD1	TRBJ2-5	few	CASSLAAGGEETQYF	TGTGCCAGCAGCTTAGCGGCAGGGGGCGAAGAGACCCAGTACTTC
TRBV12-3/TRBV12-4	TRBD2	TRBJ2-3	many	CASSPLAGGETDTQYF	TGTGCCAGCAGTCCCTTGGCGGGAGGGGAGACAGATACGCAGTATTTT
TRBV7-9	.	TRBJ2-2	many	CASSPKPHYTTERNTGELFF	TGTGCCAGCAGCCCAAAACCCCACTACACCACCGAAAGGAACACCGGGGAGCTGTTTTTT
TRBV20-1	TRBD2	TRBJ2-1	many	CSARDSRSLAGAMSYNEQFF	TGCAGTGCTAGAGATTCCCGGTCACTAGCGGGAGCGATGTCCTACAATGAGCAGTTCTTC
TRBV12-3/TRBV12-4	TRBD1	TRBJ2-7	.	CASRDNRGYQEQYF	TGTGCCAGCAGAGATAACAGGGGTTATCAGGAGCAGTACTTC
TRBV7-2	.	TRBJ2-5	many	CASGQAGGETQYF	TGTGCCAGTGGACAGGCCGGGGGAGAGACCCAGTACTTC